One and the same sample provided the 32 T cell receptor beta chains below, sequenced in a study of blood T cell repertoires in COVID-19. The data were produced by immunoSEQ multiplex PCR, yet TCRdb's version contains in-frame clones alone and is incomplete. The data contain 80,000 or so clones, approximately 80% of them seen just once; the ten biggest clones take up 15% to 18%. Sequencing was done on a sample of peripheral blood. These receptors were obtained from a woman of 80 years or more with acute or convalescent COVID-19.

This sequence joins TRBV29-1 and TRBJ1-2; 10 bases map to TRBD1. The length of the CDR3 is 13 residues. V shed 6 bases, J shed 2 bases, and the junction held 3 bases outside the gene matches. The germline gives CDR1 SQVTM, CDR2 ANQGSEA. This chain's CDR3 is CSVRTGGNYGYTF. The CDR3, as DNA: TGCAGCGTCCGGACAGGGGGGAACTATGGCTACACCTTC.

The genes are TRBV28 and TRBJ1-3; no firm D call. V lost 5 bases to trimming and J lost 0 bases, with 14 bases between them. Germline loops: CDR1 MDHEN, CDR2 SYDVKM. The CDR3 consists of 16 residues. The CDR3 spells CASSQVIGSSGNTIYF. In nucleotides, the CDR3 is TGTGCCAGCAGTCAGGTTATTGGTAGCTCTGGAAACACCATATATTTT.

This chain joins TRBV5-1 and TRBJ2-2, with TRBD1 matching over 8 bases. V lost 3 bases to trimming and J lost 3 bases; unmatched junction nucleotides: 7. The CDR3 is 16 residues long. CDR1 and CDR2 (germline): SGHRS, YFSETQ. The DNA of the CDR3 is TGCGCCAGCAGCTCTCAGGGGGCATCTTACACCGGGGAGCTGTTTTTT. This sequence encodes CASSSQGASYTGELFF.

V gene TRBV29-1 combines with J gene TRBJ1-1, with D possibly TRBD1 on 6 matching bases. CDR3 length: 14 amino acids. With 1 base removed from V and 1 base from J, the gap between germline ends came to 10 bases. Germline V lookup: CDR1 SQVTM, CDR2 ANQGSEA. The CDR3 is CSVEGPRGNTEAFF. The CDR3 region has the DNA TGCAGCGTTGAAGGACCCAGGGGGAACACTGAAGCTTTCTTT.

This clone was seen once. The chain recombines TRBV7-9 with TRBJ1-5; D unclear. Per the germline V gene, CDR1 is SEHNR and CDR2 is FQNEAQ (reference sequence). V was trimmed by 1 base and J by 2 bases, leaving 12 bases between them. The CDR3 covers 16 residues. CDR3 in amino acids: CASSLVSSRGNQPQHF. The CDR3 coding sequence is TGTGCCAGCAGCTTAGTTAGTTCGCGGGGCAATCAGCCCCAGCATTTT. Drawing the rest from reference TRBV7-9 and TRBJ1-5, the complete variable domain is DTGVSQNPRHKITKRGQNVTFRCDPISEHNRLYWYRQTLGQGPEFLTYFQNEAQLEKSRLLSDRFSAERPKGSFSTLEIQRTEQGDSAMYLCASSLVSSRGNQPQHFGDGTRLSIL.

This clone has more than one count but fewer than ten. The rearrangement links TRBV21-1 to TRBJ1-2; TRBD1 was called by the table and not checked on the DNA. TRBV21-1 is noted as a pseudogene. This CDR3 has 15 residues. CDR3 residues: CASSGGTGGAYGYTF. As DNA, the CDR3 is TGTGCCAGCAGCGGCGGGACAGGGGGAGCATATGGCTACACCTTC.

About this clone: The junction does not match germline at one end; this may be a read error. The CDR3 is CASSPLQGEYGYTF. CDR3 in DNA: TGTGCTAGCAGCCCACTCCAGGGGGAGTATGGCTACACCTTC. V usage is TRBV7-7 and J usage is TRBJ1-2; 7 bases fit TRBD1. The germline gives CDR1 SSHAT, CDR2 FNYEAQ (reference sequence). The CDR3 has 14 amino acids.

The V and J genes are TRBV5-4 and TRBJ1-1; TRBD1 might be the D (5 bases). The CDR3 contains 15 residues. Germline V gives CDR1 SGHNT, CDR2 YYREEE (reference sequence). The V gene lost 3 bases and the J gene lost 6 bases, with 18 bases spanning the gap. In nucleotides, the CDR3 is TGTGCCAGCAGCTCCGCGGGGGTCCTGATTTCTGAAGCTTTCTTT. This gives the protein CASSSAGVLISEAFF.

This clone was observed a single time. The V and J genes are TRBV30 and TRBJ2-1, with 7 nucleotides matching TRBD2. The V and J ends lost 0 bases and 8 bases, in that order; junction bases with no gene match: 10. CDR1 GTSNPN and CDR2 SVGIG come from the germline V gene (reference sequence). This CDR3 comprises 15 residues. CDR3 sequence: CAWSVKGRGIDEQFF. The CDR3 bases are TGTGCCTGGAGTGTAAAGGGGAGGGGAATAGATGAGCAGTTCTTC.

This sequence joins TRBV5-1 and TRBJ2-3, with a possible D match to TRBD1 (6 bases). The CDR3 sequence is 14 residues long. Germline CDR1 and CDR2: SGHRS and YFSETQ. The V and J ends lost 4 bases and 4 bases respectively, with 13 bases between them. In DNA form, the CDR3 reads TGCGCCAGCAGCCTCGGGGACACTTCAGATACGCAGTATTTT. Its protein product is CASSLGDTSDTQYF. The full variable domain, rest sourced from reference TRBV5-1 and TRBJ2-3, is KAGVTQTPRYLIKTRGQQVTLSCSPISGHRSVSWYQQTPGQGLQFLFEYFSETQRNKGNFPGRFSGRQFSNSRSEMNVSTLELGDSALYLCASSLGDTSDTQYFGPGTRLTVL.

The chain recombines TRBV5-1 with TRBJ2-7; D call uncertain. V lost 0 bases and J lost 9, with 16 bases in between. CDR1 is SGHRS, CDR2 YFSETQ, per germline. The length of the CDR3 is 14 residues. The chain's CDR3 is CASSLELSTKSQYF. In DNA form, the CDR3 reads TGCGCCAGCAGCTTGGAGTTGTCGACAAAGTCGCAGTACTTC.

This chain links TRBV5-1 with TRBJ1-2; maybe TRBD1 (6 bases). CDR3 size: 14 residues. The V gene lost 0 bases and the J gene lost 4 bases, with 10 bases spanning the gap. Germline lookup yields CDR1 SGHRS and CDR2 YFSETQ. The CDR3 region has the DNA TGCGCCAGCAGCTTGGGGGGGCCCCCCTATGGCTACACCTTC. Residues: CASSLGGPPYGYTF.

This rearrangement joins TRBV9 to TRBJ2-1; maybe TRBD1 (6 bases). The CDR3 runs 14 residues. Deletions cut 0 bases from V and 9 bases from J, with 13 bases between. Germline CDR1 and CDR2: SGDLS and YYNGEE. CDR3 sequence (DNA): TGTGCCAGCAGCGTAGCGAACAGGGTGGGTGAGCAGTTCTTC. This sequence encodes CASSVANRVGEQFF.

The chain carries TRBV19 and TRBJ2-5; D may be TRBD1 (5 bases). V was shortened by 2 bases and J by 5 bases, with 9 bases between the two germline ends. This CDR3 region has 13 residues. CDR1 LNHDA and CDR2 SQIVND come from the germline V gene (reference sequence). Written as DNA, the CDR3 is TGTGCCAGTAGTATAATCAGGGCGGAGACCCAGTACTTC. Its translation: CASSIIRAETQYF.

The V call is TRBV19, the J call TRBJ2-3; tentatively, D is TRBD1 (6 bases). This CDR3 has 16 amino acids. In germline, CDR1 is LNHDA, CDR2 SQIVND (reference sequence). V was cut by 4 bases and J by 3 bases, with 17 bases left in between. CDR3 sequence (DNA): TGTGCCAGTAGTAGCAAGACAGGTAGTGGGACAGATACGCAGTATTTT. Protein sequence: CASSSKTGSGTDTQYF.

The chain joins TRBV28 to TRBJ1-1, with D perhaps matching TRBD1 (5 bases). Trimming pared 8 bases from V and 6 bases from J, leaving 13 bases between. The CDR3 totals 12 residues. The germline gives CDR1 MDHEN, CDR2 SYDVKM. The CDR3 reads CASGREVPEAFF. CDR3 nucleotides: TGTGCCAGCGGCAGGGAGGTCCCTGAAGCTTTCTTT.

CDR3 bases: TGCAGCGTTGGGACAGGGGGCTACAATGAGCAGTTCTTC. Protein sequence: CSVGTGGYNEQFF. The rearrangement uses TRBV29-1 and TRBJ2-1; TRBD1 matches at 10 bases. V trimming: 4 bases; J trimming: 3 bases; junction bases outside the gene matches: 0. CDR1 is SQVTM, CDR2 ANQGSEA, per germline. The CDR3 has 13 residues.

This chain links TRBV19 with TRBJ1-1, with a weak D call TRBD1 (6 bases). V lost 3 bases, J lost 0 bases, and 11 bases lay in between. The CDR3 contains 15 residues. Germline-derived CDR1 and CDR2 are LNHDA and SQIVND (reference sequence). The CDR3 is CASSIDRFLNTEAFF. As DNA, the CDR3 is TGTGCCAGTAGTATCGACAGGTTCTTGAACACTGAAGCTTTCTTT.

This sequence joins TRBV7-9 and TRBJ2-5; 9 bases fit TRBD2. V was pared by 0 bases and J by 3 bases, with 2 bases of the junction left unmatched. Germline CDR1 SEHNR, CDR2 FQNEAQ (reference sequence). The CDR3 length is 15 residues. The CDR3 DNA follows: TGTGCCAGCAGCTTAGCGGCGGGGGGGAAAGAGACCCAGTACTTC. Protein product: CASSLAAGGKETQYF.

This clone was seen a few times. The V and J genes are TRBV5-1 and TRBJ1-3; TRBD1 matches 11 bases. Unmatched junction bases numbered 9, after V lost 4 bases and J lost 6 bases. Germline-derived CDR1 and CDR2 are SGHRS and YFSETQ. The CDR3 has 16 amino acids. The CDR3 is CASSESLDRGQNTIYF. CDR3 coding DNA: TGCGCCAGCAGCGAAAGCCTGGACAGGGGGCAAAACACCATATATTTT.

The gene calls are TRBV6-5 and TRBJ1-2, with TRBD1 identical over 12 bases. The V segment lost 8 bases and the J segment 4 bases; nucleotides outside the gene matches: 5. The germline V gene encodes CDR1 MNHEY and CDR2 SVGAGI. The CDR3 contains 14 residues. The CDR3 DNA reads TGTGCCAGCGGGGACAGGGGGCAAGGCTATGGCTACACCTTC. It is translated as CASGDRGQGYGYTF.

This chain uses TRBV5-8 with TRBJ2-3, with 7 bases identical to TRBD2. Trimming cost V 4 bases and J 5 bases; bases outside gene matches: 7. CDR1 is SGHTS, CDR2 YDEGEE, per germline. The CDR3 is 14 amino acids. This chain's CDR3 is CASSLRLAVDTQYF. CDR3 coding DNA: TGTGCCAGCAGCCTCCGACTAGCTGTAGATACGCAGTATTTT.

V and J are TRBV6-6 and TRBJ2-3; D perhaps matches TRBD2 (5 bases). Per the germline V gene, CDR1 is MNHNY and CDR2 is SVGAGI (reference sequence). Trimming took off 8 bases at V and 0 bases at J, with 15 bases between the two ends. The CDR3 has 15 residues. In DNA form, the CDR3 reads TGTGCCAGCGGAGGAACGGACGGGAGCACAGATACGCAGTATTTT. Residues: CASGGTDGSTDTQYF.

V usage is TRBV5-4 and J usage is TRBJ2-2; D might be TRBD2 (7 bases). V lost 0 bases to trimming and J lost 4 bases, with 13 bases between them. CDR1 SGHNT and CDR2 YYREEE come from the germline V gene (reference sequence). The CDR3 is 16 amino acids. The CDR3 protein is CASSLEGGALTGELFF. The CDR3, as DNA: TGTGCCAGCAGCTTGGAAGGGGGGGCGCTCACCGGGGAGCTGTTTTTT.

The J gene is TRBJ2-7, the V gene TRBV19, with a possible D match to TRBD1 (6 bases). Trimming pared 5 bases from V and 3 bases from J, leaving 14 bases between. This CDR3 region has 14 residues. Per the germline V gene, CDR1 is LNHDA and CDR2 is SQIVND (reference sequence). CDR3 sequence (DNA): TGTGCCAGTAGTCACGGACAGTTCAACTACGAGCAGTACTTC. Protein: CASSHGQFNYEQYF.

The rearrangement uses TRBV25-1 and TRBJ1-6, with TRBD1 as a possible D gene (6 bases). In germline, CDR1 is MGHDK, CDR2 SYGVNS. This CDR3 is built from 13 residues. Trimming removed 6 bases at V and 9 bases at J, with 12 bases between. CDR3 sequence (DNA): TGTGCCAGCAGCTTCACAGGGTTTTCACCCCTCCACTTT. It encodes CASSFTGFSPLHF.

This clone was seen only a few times. V and J are TRBV7-8 and TRBJ1-3; D may be TRBD1 (5 bases). The V end was cut by 5 bases, the J end by 2 bases, with 16 bases between. Germline loops: CDR1 SGHVS, CDR2 FQNEAQ. There are 16 residues in the CDR3. CDR3 coding DNA: TGTGCCAGCAGCCCCGCAGGCGGCAGGGCTGGAAACACCATATATTTT. Amino acid sequence: CASSPAGGRAGNTIYF.

The chain has TRBV6-5 and TRBJ1-2; the match to TRBD1 covers 7 bases. The ends lost 6 bases at V and 8 bases at J; junction bases unmatched: 15. The CDR3 spans 15 residues. Germline lookup yields CDR1 MNHEY and CDR2 SVGAGI. CDR3 sequence: CASRDSSSTGRGYTF. Here the CDR3 DNA reads TGTGCCAGCAGAGACTCCTCGTCGACAGGGCGAGGCTACACCTTC.

The chain has TRBV5-1 and TRBJ1-5; tentative D call: TRBD1 (6 bases). The germline V gene has CDR1 SGHRS and CDR2 YFSETQ. The CDR3 is 16 amino acids. Trimming cost V 0 bases and J 4 bases, with 14 bases left between them. The CDR3 nucleotides are TGCGCCAGCAGCTTGGAAGGGGACACCCCTAATCAGCCCCAGCATTTT. This encodes CASSLEGDTPNQPQHF.

The chain has TRBV28 and TRBJ1-2; 8 bases line up with TRBD1. After removal of 3 bases from V and 9 bases from J, the junction contained 18 bases not matched to a gene. The CDR3 is 17 amino acids. Germline CDR1 MDHEN, CDR2 SYDVKM. CDR3 loop: CASSFYGVKAGGGSYTF. In DNA, the CDR3 is TGTGCCAGCAGTTTTTATGGCGTAAAGGCAGGGGGCGGGAGCTACACCTTC.

The V gene is TRBV7-3, the J gene TRBJ2-3; TRBD1 matches 9 bases. The germline gives CDR1 SGHTA, CDR2 FQGTGA. The CDR3 runs to 18 residues. V shed 5 bases and J 2 bases; nucleotides not matched to a gene: 14. For the CDR3, the DNA is TGTGCCAGCAGCAAAGTAGTCTCCGGGACAGGGAACACAGATACGCAGTATTTT. As protein: CASSKVVSGTGNTDTQYF.

The chain carries TRBV5-6 and TRBJ1-2, with a possible D match to TRBD1 (5 bases). The CDR3 has 15 amino acids. Germline values: CDR1 SGHDT, CDR2 YYEEEE. The germline V and J ends were trimmed by 1 base and 7 bases, with 17 bases remaining between them. The CDR3 protein is CASSLLSLDRFGYTF. The CDR3 DNA is TGTGCCAGCAGCTTGTTGTCCTTAGACAGATTTGGCTACACCTTC.